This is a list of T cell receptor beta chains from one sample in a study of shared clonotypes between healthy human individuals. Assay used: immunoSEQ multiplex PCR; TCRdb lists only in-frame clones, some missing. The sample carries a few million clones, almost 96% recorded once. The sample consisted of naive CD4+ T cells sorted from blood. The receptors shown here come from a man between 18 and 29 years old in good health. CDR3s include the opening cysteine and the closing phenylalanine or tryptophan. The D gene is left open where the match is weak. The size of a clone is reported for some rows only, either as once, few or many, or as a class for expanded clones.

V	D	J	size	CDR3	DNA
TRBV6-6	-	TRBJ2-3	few	CASSYSYPGNTDTQYF	TGTGCCAGCAGTTACTCGTATCCAGGGAACACAGATACGCAGTATTTT
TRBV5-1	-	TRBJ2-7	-	CASSLGGLLAYEQYF	TGCGCCAGCAGCTTGGGCGGACTATTAGCCTACGAGCAGTACTTC
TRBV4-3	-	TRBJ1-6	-	CASSQEGWGNSPLHF	TGCGCCAGCAGCCAAGAGGGGTGGGGTAATTCACCCCTCCACTTT
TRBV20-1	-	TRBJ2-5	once	CSARGQTQYF	TGCAGTGCTAGGGGTCAGACCCAGTACTTC
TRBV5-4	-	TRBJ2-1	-	CASSLSRFNEQFF	TGTGCCAGCAGCTTGTCCAGGTTTAATGAGCAGTTCTTC
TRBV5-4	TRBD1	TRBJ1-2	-	CASSLEGQNYGYTF	TGTGCCAGCAGCTTGGAGGGACAGAACTATGGCTACACCTTC
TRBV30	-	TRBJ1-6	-	CAWSGRGQGLSSYNSPLHF	TGTGCCTGGAGTGGGAGAGGGCAGGGCCTCAGCTCCTATAATTCACCCCTCCACTTT
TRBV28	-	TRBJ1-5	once	CASSLSPSNQPQHF	TGTGCCAGCAGTTTATCGCCTAGCAATCAGCCCCAGCATTTT
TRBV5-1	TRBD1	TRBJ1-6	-	CASSLTGTGDSPLHF	TGCGCCAGCAGCCTTACCGGGACAGGGGACTCACCCCTCCACTTT
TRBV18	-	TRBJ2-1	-	CASSHGGSHEQFF	TGTGCCAGCTCCCACGGGGGCAGCCATGAGCAGTTCTTC
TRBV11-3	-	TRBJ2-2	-	CASSASSSGELFF	TGTGCCAGCAGCGCGTCGAGTTCCGGGGAGCTGTTTTTT
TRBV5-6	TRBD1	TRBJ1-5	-	CASSFTRTGGHQPQHF	TGTGCCAGCAGCTTTACTCGGACAGGGGGCCATCAGCCCCAGCATTTT
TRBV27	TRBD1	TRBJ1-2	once	CASRGQGVGGYTF	TGTGCCAGCAGGGGACAGGGGGTTGGTGGCTACACCTTC
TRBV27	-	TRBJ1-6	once	CASSYSWENSPLHF	TGTGCCAGCAGTTATTCCTGGGAGAATTCACCCCTCCACTTT
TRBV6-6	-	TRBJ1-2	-	CASRLPTSLGGYTF	TGTGCCAGCAGATTACCGACCTCGTTAGGAGGCTACACCTTC
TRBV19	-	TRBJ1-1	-	CASSPTSSYTEAFF	TGTGCCAGTAGTCCGACTTCTTCGTACACTGAAGCTTTCTTT
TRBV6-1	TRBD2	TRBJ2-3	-	CATHGLGSTDTQYF	TGTGCCACCCATGGACTAGGAAGCACAGATACGCAGTATTTT
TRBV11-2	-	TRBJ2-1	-	CASSLGRAANEQFF	TGTGCCAGCAGCTTAGGGCGGGCGGCCAATGAGCAGTTCTTC
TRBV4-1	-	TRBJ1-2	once	CASSQDPKAHYGYTF	TGCGCCAGCAGCCAAGATCCAAAGGCCCACTATGGCTACACCTTC
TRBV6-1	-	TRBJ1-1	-	CASNLLQGNTEAFF	TGTGCCAGCAACCTCCTCCAGGGGAACACTGAAGCTTTCTTT
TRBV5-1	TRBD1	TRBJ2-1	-	CASSLGQGTYNEQFF	TGCGCCAGCAGCTTGGGACAGGGAACCTACAATGAGCAGTTCTTC
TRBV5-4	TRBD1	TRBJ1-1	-	CASSLPGGIGTEAFF	TGTGCCAGCAGCTTGCCAGGGGGAATTGGCACTGAAGCTTTCTTT
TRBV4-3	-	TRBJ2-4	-	CASSPGSPLAKNIQYF	TGCGCCAGCAGCCCAGGGTCCCCTCTAGCCAAAAACATTCAGTACTTC
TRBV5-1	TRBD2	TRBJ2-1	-	CASSPGLAGVRDEQFF	TGCGCCAGCTCCCCGGGACTAGCGGGAGTGAGGGATGAGCAGTTCTTC
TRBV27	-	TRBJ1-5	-	CASSTEGRFSNQPQHF	TGTGCCAGCAGTACCGAGGGACGGTTCAGCAATCAGCCCCAGCATTTT
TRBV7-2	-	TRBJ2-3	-	CASSLVGRADTQYF	TGTGCCAGCAGCTTAGTAGGGCGGGCAGATACGCAGTATTTT
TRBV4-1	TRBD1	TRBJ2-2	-	CASSKGQWPGELFF	TGCGCCAGCAGCAAGGGACAGTGGCCGGGGGAGCTGTTTTTT
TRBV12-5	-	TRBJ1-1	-	CASGLALGGAMNTEAFF	TGTGCTAGTGGTTTGGCACTAGGCGGGGCCATGAACACTGAAGCTTTCTTT
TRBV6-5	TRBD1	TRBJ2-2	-	CVSRKDRGHTGELFF	TGTGTCAGCAGGAAGGACAGGGGGCACACCGGGGAGCTGTTTTTT
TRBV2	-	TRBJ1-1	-	CASSSSRGNTEAFF	TGTGCCAGCAGTTCTTCCAGGGGGAACACTGAAGCTTTCTTT
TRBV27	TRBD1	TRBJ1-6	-	CASKDRGNSPLHF	TGTGCCAGCAAGGACAGGGGGAATTCACCCCTCCACTTT
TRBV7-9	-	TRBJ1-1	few	CASSLASQTEAFF	TGTGCCAGCAGCTTAGCCAGTCAGACTGAAGCTTTCTTT
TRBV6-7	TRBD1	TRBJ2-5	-	CASSTGTGREETQYF	TGTGCCAGCAGTACCGGGACAGGGCGGGAGGAGACCCAGTACTTC
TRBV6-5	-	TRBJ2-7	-	CASSYGGPYEQYF	TGTGCCAGCAGTTACGGGGGCCCCTACGAGCAGTACTTC
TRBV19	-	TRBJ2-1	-	CASSILYNEQFF	TGTGCCAGTAGTATACTCTACAATGAGCAGTTCTTC
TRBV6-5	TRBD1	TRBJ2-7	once	CASSYSGQGYEQYF	TGTGCCAGCAGTTACTCGGGACAGGGTTACGAGCAGTACTTC
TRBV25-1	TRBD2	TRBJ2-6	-	CASSEAGAGANVLTF	TGTGCCAGCAGCGAGGCGGGAGCTGGGGCCAACGTCCTGACTTTC
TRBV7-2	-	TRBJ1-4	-	CASSLDGGSNEKLFF	TGTGCCAGCAGCTTAGACGGGGGCTCTAATGAAAAACTGTTTTTT
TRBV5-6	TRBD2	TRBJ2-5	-	CASSPQLAGGETQYF	TGTGCCAGCAGCCCCCAACTAGCGGGGGGGGAGACCCAGTACTTC
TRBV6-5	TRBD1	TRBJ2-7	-	CASSHRDRGLYEQYF	TGTGCCAGCAGCCATAGGGACAGGGGGCTGTACGAGCAGTACTTC
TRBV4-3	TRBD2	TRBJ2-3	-	CASSQVPLAGGPDTQYF	TGCGCCAGCAGCCAAGTCCCACTAGCGGGAGGGCCAGATACGCAGTATTTT
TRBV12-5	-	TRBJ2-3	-	CASGLGSSTDTQYF	TGTGCTAGTGGACTAGGGTCCAGCACAGATACGCAGTATTTT
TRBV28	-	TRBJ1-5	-	CASGDHRRGQPQHF	TGTGCCAGCGGAGATCACAGGCGGGGTCAGCCCCAGCATTTT
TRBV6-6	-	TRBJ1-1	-	CASSLGQGRETEAFF	TGTGCCAGCAGTCTTGGTCAGGGGCGGGAGACTGAAGCTTTCTTT
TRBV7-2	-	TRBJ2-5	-	CASSPGGGETQYF	TGTGCCAGCAGCCCTGGAGGGGGAGAGACCCAGTACTTC
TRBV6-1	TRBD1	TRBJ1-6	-	CASLGQGPYNSPLHF	TGTGCCAGCTTGGGACAGGGGCCCTATAATTCACCCCTCCACTTT
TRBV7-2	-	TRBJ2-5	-	CASSLRGSRETQYF	TGTGCCAGCAGCTTACGGGGCAGCAGGGAGACCCAGTACTTC
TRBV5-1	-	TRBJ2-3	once	CASSGAVGVVDTQYF	TGCGCCAGCAGCGGGGCTGTGGGGGTGGTAGATACGCAGTATTTT
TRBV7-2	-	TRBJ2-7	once	CASSLGRGGYEQYF	TGTGCCAGCAGCTTAGGGAGGGGGGGTTACGAGCAGTACTTC
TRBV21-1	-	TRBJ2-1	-	CASSKVSRGHEQFF	TGTGCCAGCAGCAAAGTAAGCAGGGGACATGAGCAGTTCTTC
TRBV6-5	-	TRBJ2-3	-	CASSYSQLGTDTQYF	TGTGCCAGCAGTTACTCACAATTAGGAACAGATACGCAGTATTTT
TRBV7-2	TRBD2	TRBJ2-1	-	CASSPYGGSSYNEQFF	TGTGCCAGCAGCCCGTATGGCGGGAGCTCCTACAATGAGCAGTTCTTC
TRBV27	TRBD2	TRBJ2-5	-	CASSQRGRETQYF	TGTGCCAGCAGCCAGCGGGGCAGGGAGACCCAGTACTTC